The entry that follows covers one T cell receptor beta chain sequence. The antigen remains unidentified. This record comes from a study of T cell responses to AZD1222 COVID-19 vaccine. Regarding the study as a whole: Spike regions recognized by vaccine-associated CD4 TCRs spanned the protein, led by 160-218 and 743-854. Spike-specific TCR breadth and depth were elevated following two AZD1222 doses. Nearly half of unique spike-specific TCRs reportedly avoided B.1.351 and B.1.1.7 mutated regions. White British ancestry dominated among donors, who included more females, and clonal diversity was possibly underestimated.

Some clones are missing from TCRdb's copy, which holds only in-frame ones; the method was immunoSEQ multiplex PCR. The table has roughly 160,000 clones, 94% seen once; the top ten hold about 0.64%. V was shortened by 4 bases and J by 8 bases, with 20 bases between the two germline ends. The CDR3 has 16 amino acids. Germline-derived CDR1 and CDR2 are SGHDN and FVKESK. The sequences come from peripheral blood, collected on day 0 of AZD1222 vaccination. The source of this sequence is an adult in good health. The rearrangement uses TRBV14 and TRBJ1-4, with D possibly being TRBD1 (5 bases). This chain's CDR3 is CASSLKGTADREKLFF. CDR3 coding DNA: TGTGCCAGCAGCCTGAAAGGGACCGCTGACCGGGAAAAACTGTTTTTT.